This TCR beta chain is drawn from a study of T cells in women clearing cervical HPV infection. Concerning this clone itself: The read terminates 3 residues ahead of where the CDR3 ends, so the germline J gene completes it.

Germline CDR1 reads MRHNA; CDR2 reads SNTAGT. The CDR3 runs 14 residues. Trimming shortened V by 3 bases and J by 3 bases, and 8 bases separated the two germline ends. Clones were read by immunoSEQ multiplex PCR, and TCRdb kept only the in-frame ones, dropping some. The clone table shows 36,000 or so clones, with the ten largest holding around 3.5%. Sequencing was done on a sample of blood buffy coat. The source of this sequence is a woman between 18 and 70 years old with a cervical HPV16 infection that either progressed to CIN3+ or cleared (not recorded which). The chain combines TRBV6-4 with TRBJ2-2; D perhaps matches TRBD1 (5 bases). The CDR3: CASSEGEDTGELFF. The part of the CDR3 DNA that was read is TGTGCCAGCAGTGAAGGGGAAGACACCGGGGAG.